A selection of T cell receptor beta chains follows, all from one sample in a study of blood T cell repertoires in COVID-19. Profiled with immunoSEQ multiplex PCR; TCRdb holds only in-frame clones, not every one. The data contain roughly 500,000 clones, roughly nine tenths of them singletons. Sequencing was carried out using PBMCs or T cells enriched from blood (not recorded which). These receptors all come from a woman aged 55-70 years who had recovered from COVID-19. CDR3s include the opening cysteine and the closing phenylalanine or tryptophan. Fields, in order: CDR3 protein, V gene, J gene.

CDR3: CASSQGTGPPTDTQYF; V: TRBV4-1; J: TRBJ2-3
CDR3: CASSSRGNTEAFF; V: TRBV5-1; J: TRBJ1-1
CDR3: CASSFTGGTEAFF; V: TRBV7-2; J: TRBJ1-1
CDR3: CASSRALAGGGEQFF; V: TRBV6-5; J: TRBJ2-1
CDR3: CASSTGVNTEAFF; V: TRBV6-5; J: TRBJ1-1
CDR3: CASSLDGGGALRETQYF; V: TRBV7-9; J: TRBJ2-5
CDR3: CASSIGLYSNQPQHF; V: TRBV19; J: TRBJ1-5
CDR3: CASSAGGGAYHNEQFF; V: TRBV27; J: TRBJ2-1
CDR3: CASSPLATGTGVTDTQYF; V: TRBV18; J: TRBJ2-3
CDR3: CASSRGPRQGDEKLFF; V: TRBV3-1/TRBV3-2; J: TRBJ1-4
CDR3: CASSFLGLGNQPQHF; V: TRBV7-2; J: TRBJ1-5
CDR3: CASSRTGGSRHEQYF; V: TRBV27; J: TRBJ2-7
CDR3: CASSGTTATNEKLFF; V: TRBV25-1; J: TRBJ1-4
CDR3: CASSLATDRGSGYTF; V: TRBV5-1; J: TRBJ1-2
CDR3: CASSTPPVAGAMHNQPQHF; V: TRBV19; J: TRBJ1-5
CDR3: CASSLSGQGIRTEAFF; V: TRBV3-1/TRBV3-2; J: TRBJ1-1